This T cell receptor beta chain was found in a study of beta chain features in type 1 diabetes. Every isolated RNA sample was fully reverse transcribed, so sequencing captured expressed TCRB transcripts. Assay used: immunoSEQ multiplex PCR; TCRdb lists only in-frame clones, some missing. The profile shows some 350,000 clones, about 13% of them singletons. The sample holds a few counts of this clone. Its specificity is not known. Study-wide findings and caveats: A PCR bias possibly favoring shorter templates would apply equally to patients and controls. Shortening that was moderate but significant affected the TCRB CDR3s of Type 1 diabetes patients in all four CD4+ subsets. Type 1 diabetes patients showed fewer insertions and more deletions at VDJ junctions. Across patients, naive, central memory and Treg TCRB repertoires exhibited apparently greater similarity than was observed across healthy donors.

V gave up 7 bases and J gave up 3 bases; unmatched junction bases: 8. Germline V CDR1 and CDR2: LNHDA, SQIVND (reference sequence). The CDR3 loop spans 16 amino acids. This clonotype was sampled from a woman aged 18-30 years with type 1 diabetes. J is TRBJ2-3 and V is TRBV19, with TRBD2 matching 12 bases. The sequenced material came from naive CD4+ T cells from blood. CDR3 residues: CASTRGTSGRTDTQYF. The CDR3 DNA reads as TGTGCCAGTACCCGCGGGACTAGCGGGCGTACAGATACGCAGTATTTT.